This TCR beta chain was recovered during a study of identical twins. Concerning this clonotype: As yet, its antigen is unknown.

Germline V lookup: CDR1 MRHNA, CDR2 SNTAGT. CDR3 length: 14 amino acids. V lost 4 bases and J lost 4, with 12 bases in between. Broader study findings: Findings came from cross-sectional statistics, without long-term follow-up of donors. For out-of-frame alpha sequences shared by twins, low generation probability was in excess. While abundant cord blood beta clonotypes carried fewer insertions, memory repertoires showed no such pattern.

TCRdb re-called the 5' RACE reads through MiXCR, storing one row per CDR3 protein. The sample has under 300,000 distinct CDR3 sequences; 12% are singletons. This sample was also put to use in a study of yellow fever vaccine responses in identical twins. According to that study: The authors reported partly convergent, partly personalized vaccine responses in identical twins.

Source material: memory (CD45RO+) T cells sorted from blood. The sequence derives from a young woman in good health. This sequence joins TRBV6-4 and TRBJ2-3; D remains ambiguous. CDR3 protein: CASSVVPRADTQYF. The CDR3 DNA reads TGTGCCAGCAGTGTGGTCCCCCGGGCAGATACGCAGTATTTT.